These 4 T cell receptor beta chains originate from one sample sequenced in a study of T cells in Graves' hyperthyroidism and ophthalmopathy (dated by TCRdb to between 2018 and 2020). The library was obtained by multiplex PCR. TCRdb shows the sequencer as Illumina HiSeq 2000. TCR beta CDR3 regions were amplified from RNA transcripts. The TCR CDR3 was subjected to a first round of RT-PCR using the HTBI primer set and the Qiagen OneStep RT-PCR kit. TCRdb redid the processing of the public reads, applying fastp at Q25 and MiXCR, and retained in-frame beta chains. CDR3 protein duplicates are merged, each entry listing the most common genes and DNA. This sample comprises around 350,000 distinct CDR3 sequences, 12% to 15% of them detected only once. The top ten constitute roughly a fifth of the sample. The specimen sequenced was blood. The receptors shown here come from a woman aged 60-75 years with Graves' ophthalmopathy.

This clonotype was seen repeatedly, ten times or more. This rearrangement joins TRBV6-5 to TRBJ2-7; 7 nucleotides agree with TRBD2. Germline V gene data show CDR1 as MNHEY and CDR2 as SVGAGI. Germline trimming cut 0 bases from V and 2 bases from J; bases unmatched to any gene: 10. This CDR3 region has 17 residues. The CDR3 loop is CASSYSWGGGTTYEQYF. DNA of the CDR3: TGTGCCAGCAGTTACTCCTGGGGTGGGGGGACTACCTACGAGCAGTACTTC.

This clonotype came up many times. V and J are TRBV5-1 and TRBJ2-2; D gene ambiguous. Germline V gene lookup returns CDR1 SGHRS and CDR2 YFSETQ. V was pared by 2 bases and J by 2 bases, with 7 bases between. The CDR3 has 14 residues. The CDR3 loop reads CASSFDPNTGELFF. CDR3 DNA sequence: TGCGCCAGCAGCTTTGACCCCAACACCGGGGAGCTGTTTTTT.

This chain connects TRBV19 to TRBJ1-5; 8 bases match TRBD1. Germline V gene lookup returns CDR1 LNHDA and CDR2 SQIVND (reference sequence). This CDR3 contains 14 residues. V lost 3 bases, J lost 6 bases, and 4 bases stayed unmatched. The CDR3 is CASSMNRGTQPQHF. CDR3 DNA: TGTGCCAGTAGTATGAACAGGGGGACTCAGCCCCAGCATTTT.

This clonotype has a count of ten or more. The chain is built from TRBV7-2 and TRBJ2-7; 7 bases line up with TRBD2. The V and J ends lost 5 bases and 4 bases, in that order; junction bases with no gene match: 11. This CDR3 contains 15 residues. CDR1 is SGHTA and CDR2 is FQGNSA in the germline V gene. The chain's CDR3 is CASSVIAGANYEQYF. CDR3 nucleotide sequence: TGTGCCAGCAGCGTAATAGCGGGTGCAAATTACGAGCAGTACTTC.